This passage covers 22 T cell receptor beta chains from one sample sequenced in a study of shared clonotypes between healthy human individuals. Data came from immunoSEQ multiplex PCR; TCRdb stores just in-frame clones and leaves some out. The data contain 850,000 to 1,200,000 clones, about 75% of them seen just once; the ten biggest clones take up less than 1.5%. The specimen was memory CD4+ T cells sorted from blood. The subset denotes: CD45RA-negative fraction. These receptors came from a man between 18 and 35 years old in good health.

This clone was observed a handful of times. This chain uses TRBV6-5 with TRBJ1-5; maybe TRBD1 (6 bases). V was trimmed by 6 bases and J by 0 bases, leaving 12 bases between them. Germline V gene data show CDR1 as MNHEY and CDR2 as SVGAGI. This CDR3 has 15 amino acids. The CDR3 spells CASSGTPDSNQPQHF. The CDR3 nucleotides read TGTGCCAGCAGCGGGACACCTGATAGCAATCAGCCCCAGCATTTT.

Comments on this clone: Other nucleotide sequences in the sample specify the same CDR3. The J gene is TRBJ1-6, the V gene TRBV9, with 7 positions matching TRBD1. The ends lost 3 bases at V and 5 bases at J; junction bases unmatched: 2. Germline loops: CDR1 SGDLS, CDR2 YYNGEE. CDR3 length equals 14 residues. In DNA, the CDR3 is TGTGCCAGCAGCGCCGGGACAGATAATTCACCCCTCCACTTT. Translating it yields CASSAGTDNSPLHF.

The genes are TRBV18 and TRBJ1-6; 10 positions agree with TRBD1. With 3 bases clipped from V and 7 bases from J, the junction kept 3 bases outside the gene matches. Germline values: CDR1 KGHSH, CDR2 LQKENI. The CDR3 has 15 amino acids. This CDR3 is CASSPKGQGNSPLHF. The CDR3 nucleotides are TGTGCCAGCTCACCGAAGGGACAGGGGAATTCACCCCTCCACTTT.

The CDR3 sequence is CASSRTNGELFF. In nucleotides, the CDR3 is TGCGCCAGCAGCCGGACAAACGGGGAGCTGTTTTTT. V and J are TRBV5-1 and TRBJ2-2; a possible D gene is TRBD1 (5 bases). The CDR3 length is 12 residues. Germline CDR1 reads SGHRS; CDR2 reads YFSETQ. Trimming took off 4 bases at V and 7 bases at J, with 8 bases between the two ends.

The rearrangement links TRBV5-1 to TRBJ2-1; 10 bases match TRBD2. Losses at the gene ends were 4 bases for V and 0 bases for J; bases not matched to a gene: 7. Germline CDR1 SGHRS, CDR2 YFSETQ. This CDR3 is built from 17 residues. The CDR3 protein is CASSPGLASSSYNEQFF. CDR3 DNA: TGCGCCAGCAGCCCGGGACTAGCGTCGAGCTCCTACAATGAGCAGTTCTTC. Full variable domain (remainder filled in from reference TRBV5-1 and TRBJ2-1): KAGVTQTPRYLIKTRGQQVTLSCSPISGHRSVSWYQQTPGQGLQFLFEYFSETQRNKGNFPGRFSGRQFSNSRSEMNVSTLELGDSALYLCASSPGLASSSYNEQFFGPGTRLTVL.

CDR3 residues: CATGSVVGNYGYTF. The DNA for the CDR3 is TGTGCCACCGGGTCCGTCGTAGGGAACTATGGCTACACCTTC. The chain has TRBV10-3 and TRBJ1-2; no definite D call. Deletions cut 10 bases from V and 2 bases from J, with 17 bases between. The CDR3 length is 14 residues. Looked up from germline, CDR1 is ENHRY and CDR2 is SYGVKD.

The chain carries TRBV5-8 and TRBJ2-2, with no clear D. The CDR3 spans 18 residues. From germline, CDR1 is SGHTS and CDR2 YDEGEE. Trimming cost V 2 bases and J 0 bases, with 17 bases left between them. The CDR3 is CASSFHRLGVANTGELFF. The CDR3 DNA reads as TGTGCCAGCAGCTTCCATAGGCTGGGTGTTGCGAACACCGGGGAGCTGTTTTTT. Supplemented by reference TRBV5-8 and TRBJ2-2, the full variable domain reads EAGVTQSPTHLIKTRGQQATLRCSPISGHTSVYWYQQALGLGLQFLLWYDEGEERNRGNFPPRFSGRQFPNYSSELNVNALELEDSALYLCASSFHRLGVANTGELFFGEGSRLTVL.

The chain couples TRBV28 to TRBJ2-3; the D call may be TRBD1 or TRBD2 (5 bases each). Per the germline V gene, CDR1 is MDHEN and CDR2 is SYDVKM. The V end lost 5 bases, the J end lost 6 bases, and 15 bases lay between the germline ends. The CDR3 has 14 amino acids. In nucleotides, the CDR3 is TGTGCCAGCAGTGCACTGGGGACGTCGGATACGCAGTATTTT. This gives the protein CASSALGTSDTQYF.

This clone was seen more than once but under ten times. The chain links TRBV5-6 to TRBJ2-1, with 7 positions matching TRBD1. Trimming took 0 bases from V and 3 from J; bases not matched to a gene: 12. The CDR3 sequence is 18 residues long. In germline, CDR1 is SGHDT, CDR2 YYEEEE. DNA of the CDR3: TGTGCCAGCAGCTTGGGTTTACCGGGACAGACCCACTACAATGAGCAGTTCTTC. It specifies CASSLGLPGQTHYNEQFF.

This clone was picked up one time. The V call is TRBV19, the J call TRBJ1-5; 7 nucleotides line up with TRBD1. Germline V CDR1 and CDR2: LNHDA, SQIVND (reference sequence). With 5 bases clipped from V and 8 bases from J, the junction kept 12 bases outside the gene matches. CDR3 size: 15 residues. CDR3 region: CASSLGTEITEPQHF. The CDR3 bases are TGTGCCAGTAGTTTGGGGACAGAGATCACGGAGCCCCAGCATTTT.

Note on this clone: Other nucleotide sequences from this sample produce the same CDR3. The chain links TRBV7-9 to TRBJ2-5; D unresolved. V lost 3 bases and J lost 4, with 6 bases in between. This CDR3 has 12 amino acids. CDR1 is SEHNR, CDR2 FQNEAQ, per germline (reference sequence). CDR3 in DNA: TGTGCCAGCAGCTTGGTGCTAGAGACCCAGTACTTC. Translated, it gives CASSLVLETQYF.

This clone has only one observation. The CDR3 loop is CASSPGTSGGAYEQYF. CDR3 DNA sequence: TGCGCCAGCAGCCCGGGGACTAGCGGGGGGGCCTACGAGCAGTACTTC. J is TRBJ2-7 and V is TRBV5-1; the match to TRBD2 covers 16 bases. Germline V lookup: CDR1 SGHRS, CDR2 YFSETQ. There are 16 residues in the CDR3. V gave up 4 bases and J gave up 2 bases; unmatched junction bases: 3.

The chain links TRBV5-1 to TRBJ2-5; D possibly corresponds to TRBD2 (6 bases). This CDR3 is 15 amino acids long. Germline V gives CDR1 SGHRS, CDR2 YFSETQ. V was clipped by 4 bases and J by 5 bases, with 18 bases between them. CDR3: CASSTGLLEGETQYF. The CDR3 nucleotides read TGCGCCAGCAGCACGGGACTCCTTGAGGGGGAGACCCAGTACTTC.

The chain recombines TRBV28 with TRBJ2-3; TRBD1 matches at 9 bases. This CDR3 has 18 amino acids. CDR1 and CDR2 (germline): MDHEN, SYDVKM. The J segment lost 5 bases and the V segment lost 2 bases, leaving 14 bases of the junction unmatched. The CDR3 protein is CASSLPGQGFLARDTQYF. DNA for the CDR3: TGTGCCAGCAGTTTACCCGGACAGGGGTTCCTAGCACGAGATACGCAGTATTTT.

The chain is built from TRBV6-5 and TRBJ2-2; D might be TRBD1 (5 bases). CDR1 and CDR2 (germline): MNHEY, SVGAGI. V shed 4 bases and J shed 6 bases, with 18 bases lying between them. The CDR3 runs 16 residues. The CDR3 sequence is CASSSGASSIPGELFF. DNA of the CDR3: TGTGCCAGCAGTTCTGGGGCCAGTTCTATTCCCGGGGAGCTGTTTTTT.

The genes are TRBV5-1 and TRBJ2-3, with D tentatively TRBD2 (5 bases). This CDR3 has 14 amino acids. The V and J ends lost 2 bases and 4 bases respectively, with 11 bases between them. Per germline, CDR1 SGHRS and CDR2 YFSETQ. The CDR3 DNA follows: TGCGCCAGCAGCTTAAGCGGTCCCGCAGATACGCAGTATTTT. The encoded protein is CASSLSGPADTQYF.

This clone has just a few counts. A read error likely explains this, since a far larger clone differs by one base. The rearrangement uses TRBV2 and TRBJ1-1, with D possibly matching TRBD1 (5 bases). CDR3 size: 13 residues. Germline V CDR1 and CDR2: SNHLY, FYNNEI. V was shortened by 6 bases and J by 0 bases, with 8 bases between the two germline ends. CDR3 amino acids: CASSSQVNTEAFF. In DNA, the CDR3 is TGTGCCAGCAGCTCACAGGTGAACACTGAAGCTTTCTTT.

The chain couples TRBV5-3 to TRBJ2-2, with TRBD2 matching over 9 bases. TRBV5-3 is treated as an ORF (open reading frame) with a function not yet certain. The CDR3 is 19 amino acids. V lost 3 bases, J lost 2 bases, and 14 bases stayed unmatched. The CDR3 sequence is CARSSDIRLAGSNTGELFF. The CDR3 DNA sequence: TGTGCCAGAAGCTCAGACATCCGCCTAGCGGGGTCTAACACCGGGGAGCTGTTTTTT.

A few counts support this clone. An end of the junction differs from the germline gene, which may be a read error. CDR3 DNA: TGCGCCAGCAGCCGGGACAACCAGGAGACCCAGTACTTC. Amino acid sequence: CASSRDNQETQYF. The V and J genes are TRBV10-1 and TRBJ2-5; D is perhaps TRBD1 (6 bases). CDR1 is WNHNN, CDR2 SYGVQD, per germline (reference sequence). CDR3 size: 13 residues.

The chain employs TRBV18 and TRBJ2-7; D perhaps matches TRBD2 (6 bases). Trimming stripped 2 bases from V and 6 bases from J, with 17 bases between. CDR1 is KGHSH and CDR2 is LQKENI in the germline V gene. The CDR3 sequence is 15 residues long. The chain's CDR3 is CASSPLGGVNGEQYF. The DNA of the CDR3 is TGTGCCAGCTCACCATTGGGCGGGGTAAACGGCGAGCAGTACTTC.

This chain uses TRBV4-1 with TRBJ1-1; D possibly corresponds to TRBD1 (6 bases). This CDR3 contains 16 residues. The V gene's germline CDR1 is MGHRA and CDR2 YSYEKL. V was trimmed by 2 bases and J by 6 bases, leaving 19 bases between them. CDR3 in amino acids: CASSQTTGLRFSEAFF. DNA for the CDR3: TGCGCCAGCAGCCAAACCACAGGGCTAAGGTTCTCTGAAGCTTTCTTT.

This clone was seen just once. CDR3 sequence: CASSGLAKEELFF. CDR3 bases: TGTGCCAGCAGCGGACTAGCGAAGGAGGAGCTGTTTTTT. This chain links TRBV2 with TRBJ2-2; TRBD2 matches at 9 bases. Germline CDR1 is SNHLY and CDR2 is FYNNEI. Trimming took 6 bases from V and 10 from J; bases not matched to a gene: 6. The CDR3 is 13 residues long.